The next 28 T cell receptor beta chains were all read from a single sample in a study of T cells in Graves' hyperthyroidism and ophthalmopathy. The investigators amplified TCR beta CDR3 regions from RNA transcripts. The HTBI primer set served for first-round RT-PCR of the TCR CDR3. TCRdb called the multiplex PCR reads again in MiXCR, with one record for every CDR3 protein. This sample carries around 700,000 distinct CDR3 sequences, about 35% of them seen once, and the ten largest clones take around a third. The sequenced sample was blood. The receptors shown here come from a woman aged 40 to 55 with Graves' hyperthyroidism.

This clonotype was seen only once. A read error is possible here, since a much larger clone lies one base away. This chain joins TRBV10-3 and TRBJ2-7, with 8 bases matching TRBD1. The CDR3 consists of 13 residues. V was clipped by 6 bases and J by 4 bases; unmatched bases: 5. The germline V gene encodes CDR1 ENHRY and CDR2 SYGVKD. CDR3 nucleotide sequence: TGTGCCATCAGACATGGACAGGGATACGAGCAGTACTTC. Protein product: CAIRHGQGYEQYF.

The table lists this clonotype with many counts. The chain joins TRBV19 to TRBJ1-5; 7 positions match TRBD1. V shed 6 bases and J 4 bases; nucleotides not matched to a gene: 6. Germline CDR1 and CDR2: LNHDA and SQIVND (reference sequence). There are 14 residues in the CDR3. The CDR3 loop is CASSFQGGNQPQHF. CDR3 in DNA: TGTGCCAGTAGCTTCCAGGGGGGGAATCAGCCCCAGCATTTT.

This clonotype was counted between two and nine times. The rearrangement links TRBV7-2 to TRBJ1-1; the match to TRBD1 covers 7 bases. After removal of 1 base from V and 9 bases from J, the junction contained 5 bases not matched to a gene. Germline CDR1 and CDR2: SGHTA and FQGNSA. The CDR3 is 13 residues long. Here the CDR3 DNA reads TGTGCCAGCAGCTTAGAGGCGACAGGGAAAGCTTTCTTT. Protein sequence: CASSLEATGKAFF. Full variable domain (outside the CDR3, taken from reference TRBV7-2 and TRBJ1-1): GAGVSQSPSNKVTEKGKDVELRCDPISGHTALYWYRQSLGQGLEFLIYFQGNSAPDKSGLPSDRFSAERTGGSVSTLTIQRTQQEDSAVYLCASSLEATGKAFFGQGTRLTVV.

The rearrangement uses TRBV29-1 and TRBJ2-7; TRBD1 agrees at 8 bases. The CDR3 has 13 amino acids. The germline gives CDR1 SQVTM, CDR2 ANQGSEA. Trimming removed 6 bases from V and 1 base from J; junction bases left unmatched: 5. CDR3 DNA sequence: TGCAGCGTCCCCGGGACAGGATCCTACGAGCAGTACTTC. It is translated as CSVPGTGSYEQYF.

This clonotype was observed a few times. The rearrangement links TRBV3-1 to TRBJ1-2; D is unclear. Per the germline V gene, CDR1 is LGHDT and CDR2 is YNNKEL (reference sequence). The CDR3 covers 16 residues. Trimming cost V 0 bases and J 5 bases, with 16 bases left between them. CDR3 coding DNA: TGTGCCAGCAGCCAAGATATGGTACCACAGATTTATGGCTACACCTTC. It specifies CASSQDMVPQIYGYTF.

This clonotype was observed at least ten times. This chain connects TRBV11-2 to TRBJ2-5, with a weak D call TRBD1 (5 bases). Trimming left V 5 bases short and J 11 bases short, with 18 bases between. The CDR3 extends over 13 amino acids. Germline CDR1 and CDR2: SGHAT and FQNNGV. The CDR3 nucleotides are TGTGCCAGCAGCCTCTTAGAGACAGTACGGCAGTACTTC. Residues: CASSLLETVRQYF.

The sample holds many counts of this clonotype. V is TRBV2 and J is TRBJ1-6; tentatively, D is TRBD1 (6 bases). The CDR3 runs 16 residues. Germline loops: CDR1 SNHLY, CDR2 FYNNEI. Deletions cut 1 base from V and 5 bases from J, with 12 bases between. The CDR3 is CASSEETTGNNSPLHF. The CDR3 bases are TGTGCCAGCAGTGAAGAGACAACAGGGAATAATTCACCCCTCCACTTT.

This clonotype was recorded many times. The rearrangement uses TRBV7-2 and TRBJ2-5; 11 nucleotides agree with TRBD1. Per the germline V gene, CDR1 is SGHTA and CDR2 is FQGNSA. V lost 6 bases and J lost 5; bases outside the gene matches: 2. The CDR3 spans 13 residues. CDR3 region: CASSGTGGETQYF. CDR3 DNA: TGTGCCAGCAGTGGGACAGGGGGGGAGACCCAGTACTTC.

Concerning this clonotype itself: A much larger clone is a single base away; this may be a read error. V and J are TRBV19 and TRBJ2-5; possibly TRBD1 or TRBD2 for D (5 bases each). The CDR3 is 12 amino acids. V gave up 3 bases and J gave up 9 bases, with 11 bases separating them. Germline V gene data show CDR1 as LNHDA and CDR2 as SQIVND (reference sequence). The CDR3 region is CASSIEGMSQYF. The CDR3 region has the DNA TGTGCCAGTAGTATTGAGGGGATGTCCCAGTACTTC. Full variable domain (missing parts from reference TRBV19 and TRBJ2-5): DGGITQSPKYLFRKEGQNVTLSCEQNLNHDAMYWYRQDPGQGLRLIYYSQIVNDFQKGDIAEGYSVSREKKESFPLTVTSAQKNPTAFYLCASSIEGMSQYFGPGTRLLVL.

This clonotype was seen many times. The chain is built from TRBV20-1 and TRBJ2-7; D call uncertain. The V end was cut by 1 base, the J end by 0 bases, with 7 bases between. Germline CDR1 is DFQATT and CDR2 is SNEGSKA (reference sequence). This CDR3 region has 13 residues. CDR3: CSARAESSYEQYF. The CDR3 nucleotides read TGCAGTGCTAGAGCGGAGAGCTCCTACGAGCAGTACTTC.

Details on this clonotype: A read error is possible here, since a much larger clone lies one base away. V gene TRBV7-6 combines with J gene TRBJ1-3; unclear D gene. Germline CDR1 SGHVS, CDR2 FNYEAQ. The CDR3 runs 16 residues. CDR3 DNA sequence: TGTGCCAGCAGCTTAGCGGCCGATCGCTCTGAAAACACCATATATTTT. Translated, it gives CASSLAADRSENTIYF.

V usage is TRBV5-1 and J usage is TRBJ1-1; no clear D. Trimming stripped 7 bases from V and 5 bases from J, with 12 bases between. The CDR3 spans 12 residues. Germline V gives CDR1 SGHRS, CDR2 YFSETQ. In DNA form, the CDR3 reads TGCGCCAGCGGAGCTTCCTGGACTGAAGCTTTCTTT. It yields the protein CASGASWTEAFF. Combining the CDR3 with reference TRBV5-1 and TRBJ1-1 gives the whole variable domain KAGVTQTPRYLIKTRGQQVTLSCSPISGHRSVSWYQQTPGQGLQFLFEYFSETQRNKGNFPGRFSGRQFSNSRSEMNVSTLELGDSALYLCASGASWTEAFFGQGTRLTVV.

In this sample, this clonotype turned up once. V is TRBV15 and J is TRBJ1-5, with TRBD1 matching 10 bases. The V gene's germline CDR1 is LNHNV and CDR2 YYDKDF (reference sequence). This CDR3 has 15 amino acids. With 3 bases clipped from V and 4 bases from J, the junction kept 3 bases outside the gene matches. CDR3 DNA: TGTGCCACCAGCAGCGGGACAGGGGCGAATCAGCCCCAGCATTTT. It codes for CATSSGTGANQPQHF.

The chain recombines TRBV12-3 or TRBV12-4 with TRBJ1-5, with D hard to call. The CDR3 length is 15 residues. With 2 bases removed from V and 3 bases from J, the gap between germline ends came to 11 bases. CDR3 sequence reads: CASSLNPEVNQPQHF. For the CDR3, the DNA is TGTGCCAGCAGTTTAAATCCAGAAGTCAATCAGCCCCAGCATTTT.

Only a few counts were recorded for this clonotype. The rearrangement uses TRBV19 and TRBJ1-1; no clear D. The V end was cut by 3 bases, the J end by 11 bases, with 13 bases between. The CDR3 covers 12 residues. In germline, CDR1 is LNHDA, CDR2 SQIVND (reference sequence). The CDR3 DNA reads as TGTGCCAGTAGTATCGGACGACCAGATGCTTTCTTT. This codes for CASSIGRPDAFF.

CDR3 sequence reads: CASSLVQHPGNTIYF. CDR3 nucleotides: TGTGCCAGCAGCTTAGTGCAGCATCCTGGAAACACCATATATTTT. The chain combines TRBV5-4 with TRBJ1-3; no clear D. CDR1 and CDR2 from the germline V gene are SGHNT and YYREEE (reference sequence). The V end lost 2 bases, the J end lost 2 bases, and 11 bases lay between the germline ends. CDR3 length: 15 residues. Combining the CDR3 with reference TRBV5-4 and TRBJ1-3 gives the whole variable domain ETGVTQSPTHLIKTRGQQVTLRCSSQSGHNTVSWYQQALGQGPQFIFQYYREEENGRGNFPPRFSGLQFPNYSSELNVNALELDDSALYLCASSLVQHPGNTIYFGEGSWLTVV.

V and J are TRBV15 and TRBJ1-5; D perhaps matches TRBD1 (6 bases). Trimming cost V 10 bases and J 6 bases, with 16 bases left between them. CDR1 is LNHNV and CDR2 is YYDKDF in the germline V gene (reference sequence). The CDR3 length is 13 residues. CDR3 bases: TGTGCCAGCTCGGAGGGGGGGTTTCAGCCCCAGCATTTT. Protein sequence: CASSEGGFQPQHF.

The chain has TRBV2 and TRBJ1-6; 9 nucleotides align to TRBD1. CDR3 length equals 16 residues. CDR1 and CDR2 from the germline V gene are SNHLY and FYNNEI. The trim removed 8 bases at V and 7 bases at J, leaving 12 bases unmatched. The CDR3 nucleotides read TGTGCCAGCGGAGAACAGGGGGCTCTTACCAATTCACCCCTCCACTTT. This codes for CASGEQGALTNSPLHF.

This clonotype was counted a single time. The J gene is TRBJ1-5, the V gene TRBV14; perhaps TRBD1 as D (6 bases). Germline V gene data show CDR1 as SGHDN and CDR2 as FVKESK. The CDR3 is made up of 13 amino acids. Trimming left V 1 base short and J 9 bases short, with 10 bases between. This chain's CDR3 is CASSQALGGPQHF. The DNA of the CDR3 is TGTGCCAGCAGCCAAGCATTAGGGGGGCCCCAGCATTTT.

This clonotype appeared once. The rearrangement links TRBV10-3 to TRBJ1-4; TRBD1 agrees at 9 bases. CDR1 ENHRY and CDR2 SYGVKD come from the germline V gene. Trimming cost V 10 bases and J 5 bases; bases outside gene matches: 8. There are 14 residues in the CDR3. CDR3 protein: CATTRDRVNEKLFF. The CDR3 DNA follows: TGTGCCACTACCCGGGACAGGGTGAATGAAAAACTGTTTTTT.

The chain is built from TRBV29-1 and TRBJ1-2; D is perhaps TRBD1 (6 bases). CDR1 is SQVTM, CDR2 ANQGSEA, per germline. CDR3 length: 14 amino acids. Written as DNA, the CDR3 is TGCACCGTAAATTCGGGACAAGAGGACCTTGTCGACACCTTC. Protein: CTVNSGQEDLVDTF.

The sample holds many counts of this clonotype. The chain combines TRBV10-3 with TRBJ1-5; tentatively, D is TRBD1 (5 bases). The CDR3 totals 14 residues. CDR1 ENHRY and CDR2 SYGVKD come from the germline V gene. Trimming left V 2 bases short and J 7 bases short, with 12 bases between. CDR3 in amino acids: CAISEDGTIQPQHF. DNA for the CDR3: TGTGCCATCAGTGAGGACGGGACTATCCAGCCCCAGCATTTT.

This chain links TRBV25-1 with TRBJ2-5, with D possibly being TRBD2 (7 bases). Between the trimmed V and J ends, which lost 8 bases and 1 base, there was a span of 20 bases. Germline V lookup: CDR1 MGHDK, CDR2 SYGVNS. The CDR3 extends over 16 amino acids. The CDR3 sequence: CASQAWGGATQETQYF. The CDR3 bases are TGTGCCAGCCAAGCTTGGGGGGGCGCGACCCAAGAGACCCAGTACTTC.

In regard to this clonotype: A much larger clone lies a single base off, so this may be a read error. The J gene is TRBJ1-6, the V gene TRBV9; D call uncertain. CDR3 length: 16 amino acids. CDR1 is SGDLS, CDR2 YYNGEE, per germline. V lost 0 bases, J lost 6 bases, and 13 bases lay in between. The CDR3 region has the DNA TGTGCCAGCAGCGTAGGCCCGGGGATTGCTAATTCACCCCTCCACTTT. As protein: CASSVGPGIANSPLHF.

Comments on this clonotype: At one end, the junction sequence differs from germline, possibly due to a read error. V usage is TRBV7-2 and J usage is TRBJ1-4; D is ambiguous. CDR1 SGHTA and CDR2 FQGNSA come from the germline V gene. This CDR3 contains 17 residues. The CDR3 loop is CASSQEEVGPTNEKLFF. In nucleotides, the CDR3 is TGCGCCAGCAGCCAAGAAGAAGTCGGGCCGACCAATGAAAAACTGTTTTTT.

The chain has TRBV7-2 and TRBJ1-4; perhaps TRBD1 as D (5 bases). The CDR3 runs 12 residues. The V end lost 4 bases, the J end lost 13 bases, and 13 bases lay between the germline ends. Germline V gene lookup returns CDR1 SGHTA and CDR2 FQGNSA. This CDR3 reads CASSSGVDRLFF. In nucleotides, the CDR3 is TGTGCCAGCAGCTCGGGGGTGGATAGACTGTTTTTT.

In this sample, this clonotype turned up a few times. The chain carries TRBV4-1 and TRBJ2-5; TRBD1 is a possible D gene (5 bases). Germline V gene sequence: CDR1 MGHRA, CDR2 YSYEKL. The CDR3 runs 13 residues. With 4 bases removed from V and 5 bases from J, the gap between germline ends came to 11 bases. CDR3 in amino acids: CASSPYPGETQYF. The DNA for the CDR3 is TGCGCCAGCAGCCCTTACCCAGGGGAGACCCAGTACTTC.

This clonotype was seen at least ten times. The J gene is TRBJ1-1, the V gene TRBV2, with 8 bases lining up with TRBD1. In germline, CDR1 is SNHLY, CDR2 FYNNEI. The ends lost 6 bases at V and 7 bases at J; junction bases unmatched: 13. This CDR3 is built from 15 residues. The CDR3 protein is CASRGSGGLGGEAFF. CDR3 DNA: TGTGCCAGCAGGGGTTCAGGGGGCCTTGGTGGTGAAGCTTTCTTT.